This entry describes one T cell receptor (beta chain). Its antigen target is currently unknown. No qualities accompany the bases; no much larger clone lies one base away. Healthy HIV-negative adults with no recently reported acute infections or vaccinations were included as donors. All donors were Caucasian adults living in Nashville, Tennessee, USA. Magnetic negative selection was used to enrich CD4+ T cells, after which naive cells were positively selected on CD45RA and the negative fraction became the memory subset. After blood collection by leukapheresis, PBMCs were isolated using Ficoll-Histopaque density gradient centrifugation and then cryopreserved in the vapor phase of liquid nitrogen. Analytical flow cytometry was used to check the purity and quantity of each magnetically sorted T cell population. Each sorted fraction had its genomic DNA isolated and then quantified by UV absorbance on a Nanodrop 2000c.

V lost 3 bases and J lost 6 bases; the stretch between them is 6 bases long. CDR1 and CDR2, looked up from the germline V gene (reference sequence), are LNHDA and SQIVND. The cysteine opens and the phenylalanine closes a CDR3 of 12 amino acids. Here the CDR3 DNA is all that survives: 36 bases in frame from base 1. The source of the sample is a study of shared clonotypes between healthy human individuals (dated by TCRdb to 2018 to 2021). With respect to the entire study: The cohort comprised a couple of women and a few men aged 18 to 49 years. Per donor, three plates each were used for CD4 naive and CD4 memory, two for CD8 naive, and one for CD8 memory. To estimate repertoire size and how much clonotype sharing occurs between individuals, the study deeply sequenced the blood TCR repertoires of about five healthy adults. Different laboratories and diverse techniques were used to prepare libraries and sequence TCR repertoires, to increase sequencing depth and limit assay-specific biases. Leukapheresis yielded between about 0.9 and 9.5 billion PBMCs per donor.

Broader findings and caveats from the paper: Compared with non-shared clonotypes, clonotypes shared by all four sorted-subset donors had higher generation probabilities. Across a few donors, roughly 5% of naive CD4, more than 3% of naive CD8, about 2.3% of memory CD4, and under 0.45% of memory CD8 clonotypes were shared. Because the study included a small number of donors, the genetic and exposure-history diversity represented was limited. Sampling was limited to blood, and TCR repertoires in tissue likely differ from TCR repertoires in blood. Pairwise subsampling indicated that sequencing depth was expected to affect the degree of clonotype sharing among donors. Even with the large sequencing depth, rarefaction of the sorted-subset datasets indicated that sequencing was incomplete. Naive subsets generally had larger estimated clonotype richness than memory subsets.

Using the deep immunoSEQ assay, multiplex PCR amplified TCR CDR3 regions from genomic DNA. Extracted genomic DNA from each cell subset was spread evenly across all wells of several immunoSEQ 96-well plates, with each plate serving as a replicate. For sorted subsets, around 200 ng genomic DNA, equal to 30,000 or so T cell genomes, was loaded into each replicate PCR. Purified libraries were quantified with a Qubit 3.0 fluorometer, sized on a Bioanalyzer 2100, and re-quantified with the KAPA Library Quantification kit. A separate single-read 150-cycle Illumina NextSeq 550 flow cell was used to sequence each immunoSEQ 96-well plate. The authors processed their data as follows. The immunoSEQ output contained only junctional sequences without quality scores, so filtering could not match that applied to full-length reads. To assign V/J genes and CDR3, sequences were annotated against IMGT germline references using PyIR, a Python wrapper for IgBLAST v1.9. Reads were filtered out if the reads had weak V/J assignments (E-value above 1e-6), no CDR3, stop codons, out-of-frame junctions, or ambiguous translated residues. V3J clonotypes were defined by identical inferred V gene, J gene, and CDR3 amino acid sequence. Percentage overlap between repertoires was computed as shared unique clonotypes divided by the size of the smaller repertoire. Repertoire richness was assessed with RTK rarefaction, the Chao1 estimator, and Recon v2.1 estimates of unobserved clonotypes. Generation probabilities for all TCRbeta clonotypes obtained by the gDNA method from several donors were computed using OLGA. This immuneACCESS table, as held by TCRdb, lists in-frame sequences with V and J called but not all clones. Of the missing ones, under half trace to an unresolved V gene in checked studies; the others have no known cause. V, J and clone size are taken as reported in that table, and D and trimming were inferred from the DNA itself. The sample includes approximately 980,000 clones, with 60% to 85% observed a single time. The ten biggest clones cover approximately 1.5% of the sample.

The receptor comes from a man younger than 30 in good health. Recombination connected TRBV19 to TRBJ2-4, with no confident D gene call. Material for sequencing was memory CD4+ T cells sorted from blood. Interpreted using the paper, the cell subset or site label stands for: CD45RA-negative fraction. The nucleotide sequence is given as TGTGCCAGTAGTATCTTGGGAAACATTCAGTACTTC. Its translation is CASSILGNIQYF.